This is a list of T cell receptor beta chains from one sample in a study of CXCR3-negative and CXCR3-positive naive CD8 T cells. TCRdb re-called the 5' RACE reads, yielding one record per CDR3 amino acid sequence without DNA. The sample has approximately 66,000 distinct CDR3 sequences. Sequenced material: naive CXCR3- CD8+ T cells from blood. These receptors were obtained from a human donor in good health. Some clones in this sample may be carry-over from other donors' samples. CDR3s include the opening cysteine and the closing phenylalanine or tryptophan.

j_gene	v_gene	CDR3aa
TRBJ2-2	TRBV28	CVSSLSDSRNTGELFF
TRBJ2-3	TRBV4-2	CASSLGQRTDTQYF
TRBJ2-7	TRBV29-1	CSVEERTKVSYEQYF
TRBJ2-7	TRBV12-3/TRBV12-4	CASSPPVGLTYEQYF
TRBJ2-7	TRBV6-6	CASSSLNEQYF
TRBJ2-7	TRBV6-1	CASSEYRETPYEQYF
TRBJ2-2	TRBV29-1	CSVTNRAGEGTGELFF
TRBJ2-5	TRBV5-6	CASSPTDRTQETQYF
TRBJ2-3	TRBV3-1	CASSDRDQRSTDTQYF
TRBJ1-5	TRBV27	CASSLWGGDYSNQPQHF
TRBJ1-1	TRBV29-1	CSVGYPGRRTEAFF
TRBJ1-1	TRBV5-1	CASSLSGGTEAFF
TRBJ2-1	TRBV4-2	CASSQVSGGANEQFF
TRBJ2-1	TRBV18	CASSPALRDRVRNEQFF
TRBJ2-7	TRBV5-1	CASTVAGASYEQYF
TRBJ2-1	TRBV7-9	CASSLVGQPNNEQFF
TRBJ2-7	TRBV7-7	CASRSPGQSFYEQYF
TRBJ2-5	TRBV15	CATSRDRTIQETQYF
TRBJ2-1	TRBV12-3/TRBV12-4	CASSIQDRVASGSYNEQFF
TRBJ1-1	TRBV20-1	CSARGDRGGTEAFF
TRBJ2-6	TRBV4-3	CASSQEYGANVLTF
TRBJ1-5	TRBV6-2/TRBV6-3	CASRRTGSDNQPQHF
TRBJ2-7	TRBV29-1	CSVLYRGTNEQYF
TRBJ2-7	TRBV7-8	CASSLRPSDPYEQYF